The T cell receptor beta chain described here comes from a study of CD8+CD57+ T cells in acquired aplastic anemia. Study context: Sorted CD4+ and CD8+ cells gave a mean 3.2 ug DNA, range about 0.2 to 27.4 ug.

All sequencing subjects had displayed CD8+CD57+ cell expansion on flow cytometry. The use of genomic DNA as template underpinned the TCR beta VDJ and CDR3 profiling. TCRdb called the reads again in MiXCR, with one record for every CDR3 protein. The sample records over 150,000 distinct CDR3 sequences, roughly 65% being singletons. V dropped 0 bases and J dropped 6 bases, with 6 bases sitting between them. Germline lookup yields CDR1 GTSNPN and CDR2 SVGIG (reference sequence). The CDR3 is made up of 12 amino acids. The sample comprised sorted CD4+, CD8+, or CD8+CD57+ T cells (not recorded which) from PBMCs. The chain uses TRBV30 and TRBJ1-5; D ambiguous. This receptor was obtained from a human donor with aplastic anemia. Here the CDR3 reads CAWSVGGQPQHF. The CDR3 nucleotides are TGTGCCTGGAGTGTAGGCGGTCAGCCCCAGCATTTT.